This TCR beta chain was captured in a study of OX40 agonist ivuxolimab in advanced cancers. Study conclusions and caveats: At 0.1 to 3.0 mg/kg, CD4+ and CD8+ blood T cells expanded clonally by week 6. Antigen specificity was not determined for the expanded peripheral T cells. The study found that CD8+ T cells averaged more expanded clones than CD4+.

Produced via immunoSEQ multiplex PCR; TCRdb's table is partial and in-frame only. The sample consists of under 20,000 clones, about nine tenths of them appearing once. As for this clone: Its antigen is as yet unknown.

Trimming at V came to 2 bases and at J to 0 bases, leaving 2 bases not matched to a gene. CDR3 length: 15 residues. Per germline, CDR1 SGHTA and CDR2 FQGTGA. This receptor was obtained from an adult with an advanced solid tumor such as melanoma, head and neck, liver or kidney cancer. The chain recombines TRBV7-3 with TRBJ2-3, with 7 positions matching TRBD2. Source: CD4+ or CD8+ T cells sorted from blood, taken in a trial of the OX40 agonist ivuxolimab. CDR3 sequence reads: CASSLWEGSTDTQYF. The CDR3 nucleotides read TGTGCCAGCAGCTTATGGGAGGGGAGCACAGATACGCAGTATTTT.